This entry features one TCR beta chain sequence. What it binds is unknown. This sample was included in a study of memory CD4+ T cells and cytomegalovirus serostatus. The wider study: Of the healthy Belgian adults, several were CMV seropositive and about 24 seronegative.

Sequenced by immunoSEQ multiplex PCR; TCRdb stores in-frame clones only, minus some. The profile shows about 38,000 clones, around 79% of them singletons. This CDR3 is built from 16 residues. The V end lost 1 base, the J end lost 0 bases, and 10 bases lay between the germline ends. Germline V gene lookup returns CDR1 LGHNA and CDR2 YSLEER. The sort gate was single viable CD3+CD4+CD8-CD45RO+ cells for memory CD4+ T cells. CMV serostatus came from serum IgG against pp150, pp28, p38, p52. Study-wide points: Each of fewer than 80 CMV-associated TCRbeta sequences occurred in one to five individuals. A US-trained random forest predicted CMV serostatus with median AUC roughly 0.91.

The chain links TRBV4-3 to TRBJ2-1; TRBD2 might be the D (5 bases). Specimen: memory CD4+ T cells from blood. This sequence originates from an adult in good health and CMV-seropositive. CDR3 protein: CASSQGGRNSYNEQFF. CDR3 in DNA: TGCGCCAGCAGCCAAGGAGGGAGAAACTCCTACAATGAGCAGTTCTTC.